The 18 T cell receptor beta chains reported below all come from one sample, sequenced in a study of T cell changes during pregnancy in multiple sclerosis. Produced via immunoSEQ multiplex PCR; TCRdb's table is partial and in-frame only. The data contain more than 35,000 clones, about 94% of them singletons. The specimen was CD4+ T cells from peripheral blood mononuclear cells, collected in the second trimester of pregnancy. The source is a female donor with multiple sclerosis, enrolled in a pregnancy study.

The table lists this clone with a few counts. The chain combines TRBV5-1 with TRBJ1-1; D is possibly TRBD1 (6 bases). V lost 3 bases and J 1 base, leaving 10 bases between the germline ends. The germline V gene has CDR1 SGHRS and CDR2 YFSETQ. CDR3 length equals 14 residues. CDR3 loop: CASSSGGQNTEAFF. Written as DNA, the CDR3 is TGCGCCAGCAGCTCGGGGGGCCAGAACACTGAAGCTTTCTTT.

This chain joins TRBV7-9 and TRBJ2-3, with 9 bases matching TRBD2. J lost 2 bases, V lost 3 bases, and 6 bases had no gene match. Germline V gives CDR1 SEHNR, CDR2 FQNEAQ (reference sequence). CDR3 length: 16 residues. The CDR3 DNA follows: TGTGCCAGCAGCTTTGGGCTAGCGGGGTTCACAGATACGCAGTATTTT. Translating it yields CASSFGLAGFTDTQYF.

The rearrangement links TRBV18 to TRBJ1-5; the D gene is possibly TRBD1 (6 bases). V shed 2 bases and J shed 2 bases, with 10 bases lying between them. Germline values: CDR1 KGHSH, CDR2 LQKENI. This CDR3 is 15 amino acids long. CDR3 in amino acids: CASSPSGERNQPQHF. CDR3 sequence (DNA): TGTGCCAGCTCACCATCAGGGGAGCGCAATCAGCCCCAGCATTTT.

The chain recombines TRBV6-6 with TRBJ2-7, with a tentative D call TRBD1 (6 bases). This CDR3 spans 16 amino acids. Trimming removed 0 bases from V and 1 base from J, with 13 bases in between. CDR1 is MNHNY and CDR2 is SVGAGI in the germline V gene (reference sequence). The CDR3 region has the DNA TGTGCCAGCAGTTACTCGAGCTGGACAGCGTCCTACGAGCAGTACTTC. Its protein product is CASSYSSWTASYEQYF.

CDR3 sequence: CASSLAPGSSYEQYF. CDR3 bases: TGCGCCAGCAGCTTGGCCCCGGGGAGCTCCTACGAGCAGTACTTC. The V call is TRBV5-1, the J call TRBJ2-7; D is perhaps TRBD2 (5 bases). This CDR3 has 15 residues. Germline V gene sequence: CDR1 SGHRS, CDR2 YFSETQ. V was pared by 0 bases and J by 0 bases, with 10 bases between.

V usage is TRBV7-2 and J usage is TRBJ2-5, with 11 nucleotides matching TRBD2. The CDR3 has 15 residues. Germline V gene lookup returns CDR1 SGHTA and CDR2 FQGNSA. J gave up 2 bases and V 1 base, and 0 bases lay outside the gene matches. The CDR3 nucleotides read TGTGCCAGCAGCTTAGGACTAGCGGGACAAGAGACCCAGTACTTC. It codes for CASSLGLAGQETQYF.

This clone was observed once. V is TRBV28 and J is TRBJ1-2; D ambiguous. V was pared by 7 bases and J by 4 bases, with 13 bases between. CDR1 and CDR2 from the germline V gene are MDHEN and SYDVKM. The CDR3 has 13 amino acids. CDR3 region: CASNFPPGYGYTF. The CDR3 DNA follows: TGTGCCAGCAACTTCCCCCCCGGCTATGGCTACACCTTC.

J is TRBJ2-1 and V is TRBV10-1, with 9 bases matching TRBD1. The CDR3 runs 14 residues. V lost 6 bases to trimming and J lost 6 bases; unmatched junction nucleotides: 6. In germline, CDR1 is WNHNN, CDR2 SYGVQD (reference sequence). In DNA, the CDR3 is TGCGCCAGCAGATCCGGGACAGGGTCCAATGAGCAGTTCTTC. It yields the protein CASRSGTGSNEQFF.

The chain uses TRBV11-2 and TRBJ2-5; 7 nucleotides line up with TRBD1. Germline CDR1 reads SGHAT; CDR2 reads FQNNGV. The CDR3 loop spans 14 amino acids. Germline trimming cut 3 bases from V and 3 bases from J; bases unmatched to any gene: 4. The CDR3 coding sequence is TGTGCCAGCAGCTTTCCCGGGACAGAAGAGACCCAGTACTTC. Translating gives CASSFPGTEETQYF.

V usage is TRBV25-1 and J usage is TRBJ2-1, with a tentative D call TRBD2 (6 bases). Trimming stripped 4 bases from V and 6 bases from J, with 13 bases between. CDR3 length: 14 residues. Germline V CDR1 and CDR2: MGHDK, SYGVNS. This CDR3 reads CASSVHSGGNEQFF. Written as DNA, the CDR3 is TGTGCCAGCAGTGTACATTCCGGGGGCAATGAGCAGTTCTTC.

The rearrangement uses TRBV11-3 and TRBJ2-3, with no clear D. CDR3 length: 12 amino acids. Between the trimmed V and J ends, which lost 8 bases and 6 bases, there was a span of 12 bases. Germline lookup yields CDR1 SGHNT and CDR2 YENEEA. The CDR3 region is CASGSGVDTQYF. DNA for the CDR3: TGTGCCAGCGGGTCCGGAGTGGATACGCAGTATTTT.

This chain links TRBV14 with TRBJ1-1; a weak D match, TRBD1 (5 bases). The V and J ends lost 6 bases and 3 bases respectively, with 14 bases between them. The CDR3 is made up of 14 amino acids. Germline lookup yields CDR1 SGHDN and CDR2 FVKESK. CDR3 protein: CASSATRGDTEAFF. CDR3 coding DNA: TGTGCCAGCAGTGCGACACGGGGGGACACTGAAGCTTTCTTT.

The chain links TRBV7-9 to TRBJ1-2; 7 bases map to TRBD1. The CDR3 runs 14 residues. Germline CDR1 reads SEHNR; CDR2 reads FQNEAQ (reference sequence). V lost 4 bases, J lost 6 bases, and 8 bases stayed unmatched. The CDR3 reads CASSSGARGHGYTF. CDR3 coding DNA: TGTGCCAGCAGCTCGGGGGCTAGGGGGCATGGCTACACCTTC.

The chain joins TRBV27 to TRBJ1-2; D possibly corresponds to TRBD1 (6 bases). Trimming removed 6 bases from V and 7 bases from J, with 18 bases in between. From germline, CDR1 is MNHEY and CDR2 SMNVEV (reference sequence). The CDR3 sequence is 14 residues long. The CDR3: CASRLKQGLGGYTF. The CDR3 DNA follows: TGTGCCAGCAGATTGAAGCAGGGGCTGGGTGGCTACACCTTC.

This sequence joins TRBV30 and TRBJ2-2, with a possible D match to TRBD2 (6 bases). The ends were cut back, 2 bases at V and 5 bases at J, with 18 bases in the middle. Germline V lookup: CDR1 GTSNPN, CDR2 SVGIG (reference sequence). The CDR3 is 16 amino acids. CDR3 sequence: CAWSRGGTSGTGELFF. In nucleotides, the CDR3 is TGTGCCTGGAGTCGTGGCGGGACCTCGGGAACCGGGGAGCTGTTTTTT.

The chain couples TRBV28 to TRBJ1-1, with no clear D. Looked up from germline, CDR1 is MDHEN and CDR2 is SYDVKM. Trimming removed 6 bases from V and 8 bases from J, with 10 bases in between. This CDR3 is 11 amino acids long. CDR3 DNA sequence: TGTGCCAGCAGCGTTCCTTTAGAAGCTTTCTTT. As protein: CASSVPLEAFF.

The chain combines TRBV27 with TRBJ1-1; 8 bases match TRBD1. In germline, CDR1 is MNHEY, CDR2 SMNVEV (reference sequence). V dropped 6 bases and J dropped 1; count of bases not matched to a gene: 4. CDR3 length: 14 residues. The CDR3 bases are TGTGCCAGCAGGATGACAGGGGCGAACACTGAAGCTTTCTTT. Its protein product is CASRMTGANTEAFF.

The DNA of the CDR3 is TGTGCCAGCACCAAACAGGGGGCAGGGGGGGCCAACGTCCTGACTTTC. Amino acids: CASTKQGAGGANVLTF. The gene calls are TRBV21-1 and TRBJ2-6; TRBD1, the table's D call, was not compared with the DNA. TRBV21-1 has pseudogene status. The length of the CDR3 is 16 residues.